These 20 T cell receptor beta chains were all obtained from the same sample, sequenced in a study of vaccination effects on CD4 cells after COVID-19. Their recognized antigens are unknown. Investigators separated out CD4+ T cells once around 9 days of culture had passed. Libraries were prepared by immunoSEQ multiplex PCR; TCRdb keeps only in-frame clonotypes and omits some of them. This repertoire shows 65,000 to 80,000 clones, approximately 80% found once; its top ten account for under 2.5%. The starting material was CD4+ T cells from PBMCs cultured without peptide, obtained before COVID-19 vaccination. The receptor set was obtained from a human donor who received a COVID-19 vaccine.

This chain links TRBV6-5 with TRBJ1-6; D call uncertain. Trimming stripped 4 bases from V and 7 bases from J, with 14 bases between. Germline V gene sequence: CDR1 MNHEY, CDR2 SVGAGI. This CDR3 spans 15 amino acids. The CDR3, as DNA: TGTGCCAGCAGTTTACAGCTTCCGGGGAATTCACCCCTCCACTTT. This codes for CASSLQLPGNSPLHF.

CDR3 in DNA: TGTGCCAGCAGCTCACGATCGGGGCATCCCAATGAAAAACTGTTTTTT. The encoded protein is CASSSRSGHPNEKLFF. The chain recombines TRBV7-2 with TRBJ1-4; TRBD1 is a possible D gene (5 bases). CDR3 length equals 16 residues. Germline CDR1 is SGHTA and CDR2 is FQGNSA. Trimming shortened V by 4 bases and J by 5 bases, and 17 bases separated the two germline ends.

The gene calls are TRBV12-5 and TRBJ2-7, with 9 bases that match TRBD1. The germline V gene encodes CDR1 LGHNT and CDR2 FRNRAP. The length of the CDR3 is 20 residues. Trimming took 0 bases from V and 3 from J; bases not matched to a gene: 18. The CDR3 nucleotides are TGTGCTAGTGGTTTGGTATTCGGATTTGATGCGACAGGGGGAATCTACGAGCAGTACGTC. This translates into CASGLVFGFDATGGIYEQYV.

CDR3 region: CASSPESDTQYF. CDR3 DNA: TGTGCCAGCAGCCCCGAATCAGATACGCAGTATTTT. The chain uses TRBV7-8 and TRBJ2-3; D is uncertain. CDR1 is SGHVS and CDR2 is FQNEAQ in the germline V gene. The V and J ends lost 5 bases and 4 bases respectively, with 7 bases between them. The CDR3 runs to 12 residues.

The rearrangement links TRBV6-5 to TRBJ1-2, with D tentatively TRBD1 (6 bases). V was cut by 6 bases and J by 4 bases, with 15 bases left in between. Germline V gene sequence: CDR1 MNHEY, CDR2 SVGAGI. The length of the CDR3 is 14 residues. The CDR3 region is CASRFQQGTYGYTF. The CDR3 DNA is TGTGCCAGCAGATTCCAACAGGGAACCTATGGCTACACCTTC.

The chain uses TRBV18 and TRBJ2-1; 10 bases align to TRBD1. Germline-derived CDR1 and CDR2 are KGHSH and LQKENI. The CDR3 spans 15 residues. V was clipped by 6 bases and J by 5 bases; unmatched bases: 7. In DNA form, the CDR3 reads TGTGCCAGCTCCGGTGACAGGGGGCGAGACAATGAGCAGTTCTTC. Translated, it gives CASSGDRGRDNEQFF.

The rearrangement links TRBV6-6 to TRBJ2-5; TRBD2 matches 9 bases. Germline V gene sequence: CDR1 MNHNY, CDR2 SVGAGI (reference sequence). V shed 5 bases and J 5 bases; nucleotides not matched to a gene: 12. The CDR3 is made up of 16 amino acids. Here the CDR3 DNA reads TGTGCCAGCAGTCCCCGGGGGCGGGGGGGCCGGGAGACCCAGTACTTC. This codes for CASSPRGRGGRETQYF.

The chain links TRBV2 to TRBJ2-2; 9 nucleotides align to TRBD1. The V gene's germline CDR1 is SNHLY and CDR2 FYNNEI. This CDR3 comprises 16 residues. V trimming: 5 bases; J trimming: 1 base; junction bases outside the gene matches: 5. CDR3 residues: CASSRGQGRNTGELFF. CDR3 in DNA: TGTGCCAGCAGTAGGGGACAGGGACGGAACACCGGGGAGCTGTTTTTT.

The chain uses TRBV5-1 and TRBJ1-1, with unresolved D. The V end was cut by 4 bases, the J end by 2 bases, with 9 bases between. CDR3 size: 13 residues. Germline V lookup: CDR1 SGHRS, CDR2 YFSETQ. CDR3 sequence reads: CASSRGQNTEAFF. The CDR3 region has the DNA TGCGCCAGCAGCCGCGGGCAAAACACTGAAGCTTTCTTT.

V is TRBV5-1 and J is TRBJ2-5, with D possibly TRBD2 on 5 matching bases. In germline, CDR1 is SGHRS, CDR2 YFSETQ. CDR3 size: 13 residues. Trimming removed 0 bases from V and 5 bases from J, with 8 bases in between. CDR3 sequence reads: CASSLGGMETQYF. The CDR3 DNA is TGCGCCAGCAGCTTGGGAGGGATGGAGACCCAGTACTTC. Using reference TRBV5-1 and TRBJ2-5 for the parts outside the CDR3, the full variable domain is KAGVTQTPRYLIKTRGQQVTLSCSPISGHRSVSWYQQTPGQGLQFLFEYFSETQRNKGNFPGRFSGRQFSNSRSEMNVSTLELGDSALYLCASSLGGMETQYFGPGTRLLVL.

V is TRBV7-8 and J is TRBJ1-2, with TRBD1 matching over 8 bases. The V gene's germline CDR1 is SGHVS and CDR2 FQNEAQ. The CDR3 is 16 amino acids. Germline trimming cut 5 bases from V and 7 bases from J; bases unmatched to any gene: 15. The CDR3 sequence is CASSGTGTGIEAGYTF. The CDR3 nucleotides read TGTGCCAGCAGCGGCACCGGGACAGGAATCGAAGCTGGCTACACCTTC.

This CDR3 reads CASHRQETQYF. The CDR3 region has the DNA TGTGCCAGCCACCGCCAAGAGACCCAGTACTTC. The gene calls are TRBV2 and TRBJ2-5; D unclear. Germline CDR1 and CDR2: SNHLY and FYNNEI. This CDR3 has 11 amino acids. V gave up 8 bases and J gave up 1 base, with 5 bases separating them. The full variable domain, its missing parts supplied by reference TRBV2 and TRBJ2-5, is EPEVTQTPSHQVTQMGQEVILRCVPISNHLYFYWYRQILGQKVEFLVSFYNNEISEKSEIFDDQFSVERPDGSNFTLKIRSTKLEDSAMYFCASHRQETQYFGPGTRLLVL.

This clone was counted between two and nine times. The CDR3 reads CASTQSTGELFF. The DNA for the CDR3 is TGTGCCAGCACCCAGAGCACCGGGGAGCTGTTTTTT. The rearrangement joins TRBV12-1 to TRBJ2-2. TRBV12-1 corresponds to a pseudogene. The CDR3 loop spans 12 amino acids.

The chain has TRBV7-2 and TRBJ1-5; 7 positions agree with TRBD1. The trim removed 5 bases at V and 1 base at J, leaving 17 bases unmatched. Germline CDR1 SGHTA, CDR2 FQGNSA. This CDR3 is built from 19 residues. The CDR3 sequence: CASSQHTSGKGGSNQPQHF. DNA of the CDR3: TGTGCCAGCAGCCAACACACCTCAGGGAAAGGGGGCAGCAATCAGCCCCAGCATTTT. Drawing the rest from reference TRBV7-2 and TRBJ1-5, the complete variable domain is GAGVSQSPSNKVTEKGKDVELRCDPISGHTALYWYRQSLGQGLEFLIYFQGNSAPDKSGLPSDRFSAERTGGSVSTLTIQRTQQEDSAVYLCASSQHTSGKGGSNQPQHFGDGTRLSIL.

The chain employs TRBV2 and TRBJ1-2; maybe TRBD1 (6 bases). CDR1 is SNHLY, CDR2 FYNNEI, per germline. The CDR3 contains 14 residues. V was clipped by 4 bases and J by 5 bases, with 14 bases between them. CDR3 loop: CASSGLGGAYGYTF. Here the CDR3 DNA reads TGTGCCAGCAGTGGGCTCGGGGGGGCGTATGGCTACACCTTC.

The chain couples TRBV11-3 to TRBJ1-4; 7 nucleotides agree with TRBD1. V lost 11 bases to trimming and J lost 3 bases; unmatched junction nucleotides: 12. The V gene's germline CDR1 is SGHNT and CDR2 YENEEA. The CDR3 length is 15 residues. The CDR3 here is CAGSCQQGSNEKLFF. Here the CDR3 DNA reads TGTGCCGGATCCTGTCAACAGGGGTCTAATGAAAAACTGTTTTTT.

This sequence joins TRBV6-5 and TRBJ1-1, with 8 bases aligning to TRBD1. CDR1 is MNHEY, CDR2 SVGAGI, per germline. This CDR3 is 15 amino acids long. J gave up 1 base and V 5 bases, and 6 bases lay outside the gene matches. This CDR3 is CASSKTGTGNTEAFF. The CDR3 DNA follows: TGTGCCAGCAGTAAAACCGGGACAGGGAACACTGAAGCTTTCTTT.

The V call is TRBV5-4, the J call TRBJ1-4; weak D call: TRBD1 (6 bases). The germline V and J ends were trimmed by 0 bases and 5 bases, with 8 bases remaining between them. Germline-derived CDR1 and CDR2 are SGHNT and YYREEE (reference sequence). The CDR3 contains 14 residues. The CDR3 sequence is CASSLGGANEKLFF. As DNA, the CDR3 is TGTGCCAGCAGCTTGGGGGGGGCGAATGAAAAACTGTTTTTT.

The chain combines TRBV20-1 with TRBJ1-2; D is undetermined. This CDR3 region has 11 residues. V was shortened by 3 bases and J by 5 bases, with 7 bases between the two germline ends. Germline CDR1 and CDR2: DFQATT and SNEGSKA (reference sequence). Written as DNA, the CDR3 is TGCAGTGCTAGCCCGGATTATGGCTACACCTTC. Protein sequence: CSASPDYGYTF.

The chain links TRBV7-2 to TRBJ1-3; D uncertain. The length of the CDR3 is 14 residues. The V gene's germline CDR1 is SGHTA and CDR2 FQGNSA. V was shortened by 4 bases and J by 4 bases, with 11 bases between the two germline ends. Here the CDR3 reads CASSSFFGGNTIYF. The CDR3, as DNA: TGTGCCAGCAGCTCTTTCTTCGGGGGAAACACCATATATTTT.